The clone carrying this T cell receptor beta chain was seen at least ten times. This sample was taken from a study of response to subunit inactivated influenza vaccine. The CDR3 sequence is 13 residues long. CDR1 MNHEY and CDR2 SVGAGI come from the germline V gene. V lost 2 bases and J 0 bases, leaving 5 bases between the germline ends. TCRdb called the RT-PCR reads again in MiXCR, with one record for every CDR3 protein. The table records about 180,000 distinct CDR3 sequences, roughly a tenth of them present only once. The genes are TRBV6-5 and TRBJ2-7, with D hard to call. This sequence originates from a man between 45 and 75 years old who received an inactivated influenza vaccine. The sequenced sample was CD8+ T cells sorted from PBMCs, obtained about 24 months after vaccination. The DNA for the CDR3 is TGTGCCAGCAGTTACGATTACTCCTACGAGCAGTACTTC. This sequence encodes CASSYDYSYEQYF.